These 20 T cell receptor beta chains originate from one sample sequenced in a study of spatial heterogeneity in lung cancer. Time point defined: sample taken at primary tumor resection. TCRdb ran MiXCR on the 5' RACE reads and lists one entry per CDR3 protein. The top ten clones hold 45% to 55% of a sample with more than 6,500 distinct CDR3 sequences, about 8.3% of them seen once. The specimen was PBMCs, collected at surgery. These receptors were taken from a male donor with early-stage non-small cell lung cancer.

This clonotype was seen at least ten times. The rearrangement links TRBV6-5 to TRBJ1-1; D is undetermined. Germline V gene lookup returns CDR1 MNHEY and CDR2 SVGAGI. With 6 bases removed from V and 2 bases from J, the gap between germline ends came to 10 bases. The length of the CDR3 is 13 residues. CDR3 sequence (DNA): TGTGCCAGCAGGAGGGATCTTAACACTGAAGCTTTCTTT. Its translation: CASRRDLNTEAFF.

There are a few counts of this clonotype. V and J are TRBV5-4 and TRBJ2-1; 9 nucleotides line up with TRBD2. With V trimmed by 5 bases and J by 5 bases, 8 bases remained unmatched. The CDR3 totals 15 residues. Per germline, CDR1 SGHNT and CDR2 YYREEE (reference sequence). Written as DNA, the CDR3 is TGTGCCAGCAGTCCGGGAGTAGCGGGGGACAATGAGCAGTTCTTC. The encoded protein is CASSPGVAGDNEQFF.

By proportion, this clonotype is medium-sized. This chain links TRBV12-3 or TRBV12-4 with TRBJ1-1; weak D call: TRBD1 (6 bases). The CDR3 extends over 13 amino acids. V was cut by 6 bases and J by 1 base, with 9 bases left in between. CDR3 in amino acids: CASRAQGNTEAFF. The CDR3, as DNA: TGTGCCAGCAGAGCACAGGGGAACACTGAAGCTTTCTTT.

This clonotype has ten or more counts. The chain couples TRBV5-6 to TRBJ2-2, with TRBD2 as a possible D gene (5 bases). Trimming removed 2 bases from V and 6 bases from J, with 14 bases in between. The CDR3 runs to 15 residues. Germline CDR1 is SGHDT and CDR2 is YYEEEE. Here the CDR3 reads CASSLYRDRSGELFF. CDR3 in DNA: TGTGCCAGCAGCTTATACCGGGATCGATCCGGGGAGCTGTTTTTT.

Relative to its sample, this clonotype is medium-sized. The rearrangement joins TRBV7-3 to TRBJ2-2; 7 nucleotides agree with TRBD1. CDR1 SGHTA and CDR2 FQGTGA come from the germline V gene. The CDR3 runs to 17 residues. The J segment lost 2 bases and the V segment lost 5 bases, leaving 11 bases of the junction unmatched. The CDR3 coding sequence is TGTGCCAGCAGCCTTACTCGGGACAGACTAAACACCGGGGAGCTGTTTTTT. Protein product: CASSLTRDRLNTGELFF. The variable domain in full, with the rest retrieved from reference TRBV7-3 and TRBJ2-2, is GAGVSQTPSNKVTEKGKYVELRCDPISGHTALYWYRQSLGQGPEFLIYFQGTGAADDSGLPNDRFFAVRPEGSVSTLKIQRTERGDSAVYLCASSLTRDRLNTGELFFGEGSRLTVL.

This clonotype has a count of ten or more. This sequence joins TRBV20-1 and TRBJ2-6; D is ambiguous. The CDR3 is 16 residues long. Germline loops: CDR1 DFQATT, CDR2 SNEGSKA (reference sequence). Trimming took 3 bases from V and 3 from J, leaving 15 bases between them. The DNA for the CDR3 is TGCAGTGCTAGTTCTTTAGGTATCAGTGGGGCCAACGTCCTGACTTTC. This translates into CSASSLGISGANVLTF.

This clonotype has just a few counts. The rearrangement joins TRBV5-5 to TRBJ1-5; 9 bases map to TRBD1. V was pared by 1 base and J by 9 bases, with 8 bases of the junction left unmatched. This CDR3 region has 15 residues. CDR1 SGHKS and CDR2 YYEKEE come from the germline V gene (reference sequence). Here the CDR3 DNA reads TGTGCCAGCAGCTTGACGGGACAGGGAGATTGGCCCCAGCATTTT. Translating gives CASSLTGQGDWPQHF.

At least ten counts were recorded for this clonotype. The chain uses TRBV12-3 or TRBV12-4 and TRBJ2-1; D is unclear. The V and J ends lost 5 bases and 0 bases respectively, with 11 bases between them. CDR3 length: 15 residues. The CDR3: CASSRAPSSYNEQFF. The CDR3 coding sequence is TGTGCCAGCAGTAGAGCACCGAGCTCCTACAATGAGCAGTTCTTC.

The chain links TRBV12-3 or TRBV12-4 to TRBJ2-3; no definite D call. V was cut by 5 bases and J by 3 bases, with 3 bases left in between. This CDR3 comprises 11 residues. CDR3 nucleotide sequence: TGTGCCAGCAGTGTTACAGATACGCAGTATTTT. It yields the protein CASSVTDTQYF.

This clonotype was detected ten times or more. J is TRBJ2-1 and V is TRBV7-2; the D gene is possibly TRBD2 (6 bases). This CDR3 spans 16 amino acids. V was clipped by 1 base and J by 6 bases, with 16 bases between them. Germline V gene lookup returns CDR1 SGHTA and CDR2 FQGNSA. This CDR3 reads CASSLGQGSGLNEQFF. The CDR3 bases are TGTGCCAGCAGCTTAGGTCAGGGTAGCGGTCTCAATGAGCAGTTCTTC.

This clonotype was counted at least ten times. The rearrangement joins TRBV6-1 to TRBJ1-1; maybe TRBD1 (6 bases). There are 13 residues in the CDR3. The germline gives CDR1 MNHNS, CDR2 SASEGT. Trimming stripped 4 bases from V and 6 bases from J, with 12 bases between. CDR3: CASSVTGRAEAFF. The CDR3 DNA reads as TGTGCCAGCAGTGTTACAGGGAGGGCTGAAGCTTTCTTT.

This clonotype was observed many times. The chain has TRBV5-6 and TRBJ1-2, with a weak D call TRBD1 (5 bases). Trimming stripped 1 base from V and 2 bases from J, with 6 bases between. Per germline, CDR1 SGHDT and CDR2 YYEEEE. The CDR3 length is 13 residues. CDR3 amino acids: CASSLSGNYGYTF. The CDR3, as DNA: TGTGCCAGCAGCTTGTCAGGGAACTATGGCTACACCTTC.

In this sample, this clonotype is medium-sized. The chain recombines TRBV7-8 with TRBJ2-7; no clear D gene. V was cut by 5 bases and J by 0 bases, with 8 bases left in between. CDR3 length: 13 residues. Germline V gene lookup returns CDR1 SGHVS and CDR2 FQNEAQ. The chain's CDR3 is CASSPRGSYEQYF. In DNA, the CDR3 is TGTGCCAGCAGCCCCCGCGGCTCCTACGAGCAGTACTTC.

This clonotype has a count of ten or more. V and J are TRBV29-1 and TRBJ2-5; D gene uncertain. From germline, CDR1 is SQVTM and CDR2 ANQGSEA. The CDR3 is 13 residues long. The ends were cut back, 3 bases at V and 3 bases at J, with 11 bases in the middle. The CDR3 DNA follows: TGCAGCGTTGATTGGCGACCAGAAGAGACCCAGTACTTC. Protein product: CSVDWRPEETQYF.

This clonotype was detected ten times or more. The chain carries TRBV5-1 and TRBJ1-2; D remains ambiguous. The germline V gene encodes CDR1 SGHRS and CDR2 YFSETQ. This CDR3 has 13 residues. Trimming cost V 0 bases and J 4 bases, with 7 bases left between them. CDR3 in DNA: TGCGCCAGCAGCTTGGGGGTCGGCTATGGCTACACCTTC. Translating it yields CASSLGVGYGYTF.

This clonotype was observed at least ten times. This rearrangement joins TRBV20-1 to TRBJ2-5, with 7 positions matching TRBD1. From germline, CDR1 is DFQATT and CDR2 SNEGSKA (reference sequence). The V and J ends lost 5 bases and 3 bases, in that order; junction bases with no gene match: 12. The CDR3 runs to 15 residues. CDR3 bases: TGCAGTGCTGGGGAATCCGGGACAGCTAAAGAGACCCAGTACTTC. Translated, it gives CSAGESGTAKETQYF.

This clonotype was detected ten times or more. The J gene is TRBJ2-5, the V gene TRBV18, with a tentative D call TRBD1 (6 bases). CDR3 length: 13 residues. With 1 base removed from V and 5 bases from J, the gap between germline ends came to 8 bases. In germline, CDR1 is KGHSH, CDR2 LQKENI. DNA for the CDR3: TGTGCCAGCTCACCACGGCAGGGGGAGACCCAGTACTTC. Translated, it gives CASSPRQGETQYF.

This clonotype was counted many times. The chain carries TRBV12-5 and TRBJ1-5; TRBD1 matches at 8 bases. The CDR3 has 16 residues. Trimming at V came to 7 bases and at J to 4 bases, leaving 12 bases not matched to a gene. Germline V gene sequence: CDR1 LGHNT, CDR2 FRNRAP. CDR3 amino acids: CASAVQGASLNQPQHF. In DNA form, the CDR3 reads TGTGCTAGTGCCGTCCAGGGGGCCTCGCTAAATCAGCCCCAGCATTTT.

This clonotype is labeled as medium-sized. V gene TRBV12-3 or TRBV12-4 combines with J gene TRBJ1-6; 10 bases agree with TRBD1. The V gene end was trimmed by 5 bases and the J gene end by 8 bases; junction bases not matched to a gene: 6. This CDR3 comprises 15 residues. CDR3 bases: TGTGCCAGCAGTAAGCCGGGACAGGGGCATTCACCCCTCCACTTT. Protein sequence: CASSKPGQGHSPLHF.

This clonotype was seen ten or more times. The V call is TRBV23-1, the J call TRBJ2-7; D gene ambiguous. TRBV23-1 is an ORF for which the function is uncertain. Between the trimmed V and J ends, which lost 11 bases and 7 bases, there was a span of 9 bases. This CDR3 is built from 9 residues. In nucleotides, the CDR3 is TGCGCCTCTGGTGGAGAGCAGTACTTC. Translation: CASGGEQYF.